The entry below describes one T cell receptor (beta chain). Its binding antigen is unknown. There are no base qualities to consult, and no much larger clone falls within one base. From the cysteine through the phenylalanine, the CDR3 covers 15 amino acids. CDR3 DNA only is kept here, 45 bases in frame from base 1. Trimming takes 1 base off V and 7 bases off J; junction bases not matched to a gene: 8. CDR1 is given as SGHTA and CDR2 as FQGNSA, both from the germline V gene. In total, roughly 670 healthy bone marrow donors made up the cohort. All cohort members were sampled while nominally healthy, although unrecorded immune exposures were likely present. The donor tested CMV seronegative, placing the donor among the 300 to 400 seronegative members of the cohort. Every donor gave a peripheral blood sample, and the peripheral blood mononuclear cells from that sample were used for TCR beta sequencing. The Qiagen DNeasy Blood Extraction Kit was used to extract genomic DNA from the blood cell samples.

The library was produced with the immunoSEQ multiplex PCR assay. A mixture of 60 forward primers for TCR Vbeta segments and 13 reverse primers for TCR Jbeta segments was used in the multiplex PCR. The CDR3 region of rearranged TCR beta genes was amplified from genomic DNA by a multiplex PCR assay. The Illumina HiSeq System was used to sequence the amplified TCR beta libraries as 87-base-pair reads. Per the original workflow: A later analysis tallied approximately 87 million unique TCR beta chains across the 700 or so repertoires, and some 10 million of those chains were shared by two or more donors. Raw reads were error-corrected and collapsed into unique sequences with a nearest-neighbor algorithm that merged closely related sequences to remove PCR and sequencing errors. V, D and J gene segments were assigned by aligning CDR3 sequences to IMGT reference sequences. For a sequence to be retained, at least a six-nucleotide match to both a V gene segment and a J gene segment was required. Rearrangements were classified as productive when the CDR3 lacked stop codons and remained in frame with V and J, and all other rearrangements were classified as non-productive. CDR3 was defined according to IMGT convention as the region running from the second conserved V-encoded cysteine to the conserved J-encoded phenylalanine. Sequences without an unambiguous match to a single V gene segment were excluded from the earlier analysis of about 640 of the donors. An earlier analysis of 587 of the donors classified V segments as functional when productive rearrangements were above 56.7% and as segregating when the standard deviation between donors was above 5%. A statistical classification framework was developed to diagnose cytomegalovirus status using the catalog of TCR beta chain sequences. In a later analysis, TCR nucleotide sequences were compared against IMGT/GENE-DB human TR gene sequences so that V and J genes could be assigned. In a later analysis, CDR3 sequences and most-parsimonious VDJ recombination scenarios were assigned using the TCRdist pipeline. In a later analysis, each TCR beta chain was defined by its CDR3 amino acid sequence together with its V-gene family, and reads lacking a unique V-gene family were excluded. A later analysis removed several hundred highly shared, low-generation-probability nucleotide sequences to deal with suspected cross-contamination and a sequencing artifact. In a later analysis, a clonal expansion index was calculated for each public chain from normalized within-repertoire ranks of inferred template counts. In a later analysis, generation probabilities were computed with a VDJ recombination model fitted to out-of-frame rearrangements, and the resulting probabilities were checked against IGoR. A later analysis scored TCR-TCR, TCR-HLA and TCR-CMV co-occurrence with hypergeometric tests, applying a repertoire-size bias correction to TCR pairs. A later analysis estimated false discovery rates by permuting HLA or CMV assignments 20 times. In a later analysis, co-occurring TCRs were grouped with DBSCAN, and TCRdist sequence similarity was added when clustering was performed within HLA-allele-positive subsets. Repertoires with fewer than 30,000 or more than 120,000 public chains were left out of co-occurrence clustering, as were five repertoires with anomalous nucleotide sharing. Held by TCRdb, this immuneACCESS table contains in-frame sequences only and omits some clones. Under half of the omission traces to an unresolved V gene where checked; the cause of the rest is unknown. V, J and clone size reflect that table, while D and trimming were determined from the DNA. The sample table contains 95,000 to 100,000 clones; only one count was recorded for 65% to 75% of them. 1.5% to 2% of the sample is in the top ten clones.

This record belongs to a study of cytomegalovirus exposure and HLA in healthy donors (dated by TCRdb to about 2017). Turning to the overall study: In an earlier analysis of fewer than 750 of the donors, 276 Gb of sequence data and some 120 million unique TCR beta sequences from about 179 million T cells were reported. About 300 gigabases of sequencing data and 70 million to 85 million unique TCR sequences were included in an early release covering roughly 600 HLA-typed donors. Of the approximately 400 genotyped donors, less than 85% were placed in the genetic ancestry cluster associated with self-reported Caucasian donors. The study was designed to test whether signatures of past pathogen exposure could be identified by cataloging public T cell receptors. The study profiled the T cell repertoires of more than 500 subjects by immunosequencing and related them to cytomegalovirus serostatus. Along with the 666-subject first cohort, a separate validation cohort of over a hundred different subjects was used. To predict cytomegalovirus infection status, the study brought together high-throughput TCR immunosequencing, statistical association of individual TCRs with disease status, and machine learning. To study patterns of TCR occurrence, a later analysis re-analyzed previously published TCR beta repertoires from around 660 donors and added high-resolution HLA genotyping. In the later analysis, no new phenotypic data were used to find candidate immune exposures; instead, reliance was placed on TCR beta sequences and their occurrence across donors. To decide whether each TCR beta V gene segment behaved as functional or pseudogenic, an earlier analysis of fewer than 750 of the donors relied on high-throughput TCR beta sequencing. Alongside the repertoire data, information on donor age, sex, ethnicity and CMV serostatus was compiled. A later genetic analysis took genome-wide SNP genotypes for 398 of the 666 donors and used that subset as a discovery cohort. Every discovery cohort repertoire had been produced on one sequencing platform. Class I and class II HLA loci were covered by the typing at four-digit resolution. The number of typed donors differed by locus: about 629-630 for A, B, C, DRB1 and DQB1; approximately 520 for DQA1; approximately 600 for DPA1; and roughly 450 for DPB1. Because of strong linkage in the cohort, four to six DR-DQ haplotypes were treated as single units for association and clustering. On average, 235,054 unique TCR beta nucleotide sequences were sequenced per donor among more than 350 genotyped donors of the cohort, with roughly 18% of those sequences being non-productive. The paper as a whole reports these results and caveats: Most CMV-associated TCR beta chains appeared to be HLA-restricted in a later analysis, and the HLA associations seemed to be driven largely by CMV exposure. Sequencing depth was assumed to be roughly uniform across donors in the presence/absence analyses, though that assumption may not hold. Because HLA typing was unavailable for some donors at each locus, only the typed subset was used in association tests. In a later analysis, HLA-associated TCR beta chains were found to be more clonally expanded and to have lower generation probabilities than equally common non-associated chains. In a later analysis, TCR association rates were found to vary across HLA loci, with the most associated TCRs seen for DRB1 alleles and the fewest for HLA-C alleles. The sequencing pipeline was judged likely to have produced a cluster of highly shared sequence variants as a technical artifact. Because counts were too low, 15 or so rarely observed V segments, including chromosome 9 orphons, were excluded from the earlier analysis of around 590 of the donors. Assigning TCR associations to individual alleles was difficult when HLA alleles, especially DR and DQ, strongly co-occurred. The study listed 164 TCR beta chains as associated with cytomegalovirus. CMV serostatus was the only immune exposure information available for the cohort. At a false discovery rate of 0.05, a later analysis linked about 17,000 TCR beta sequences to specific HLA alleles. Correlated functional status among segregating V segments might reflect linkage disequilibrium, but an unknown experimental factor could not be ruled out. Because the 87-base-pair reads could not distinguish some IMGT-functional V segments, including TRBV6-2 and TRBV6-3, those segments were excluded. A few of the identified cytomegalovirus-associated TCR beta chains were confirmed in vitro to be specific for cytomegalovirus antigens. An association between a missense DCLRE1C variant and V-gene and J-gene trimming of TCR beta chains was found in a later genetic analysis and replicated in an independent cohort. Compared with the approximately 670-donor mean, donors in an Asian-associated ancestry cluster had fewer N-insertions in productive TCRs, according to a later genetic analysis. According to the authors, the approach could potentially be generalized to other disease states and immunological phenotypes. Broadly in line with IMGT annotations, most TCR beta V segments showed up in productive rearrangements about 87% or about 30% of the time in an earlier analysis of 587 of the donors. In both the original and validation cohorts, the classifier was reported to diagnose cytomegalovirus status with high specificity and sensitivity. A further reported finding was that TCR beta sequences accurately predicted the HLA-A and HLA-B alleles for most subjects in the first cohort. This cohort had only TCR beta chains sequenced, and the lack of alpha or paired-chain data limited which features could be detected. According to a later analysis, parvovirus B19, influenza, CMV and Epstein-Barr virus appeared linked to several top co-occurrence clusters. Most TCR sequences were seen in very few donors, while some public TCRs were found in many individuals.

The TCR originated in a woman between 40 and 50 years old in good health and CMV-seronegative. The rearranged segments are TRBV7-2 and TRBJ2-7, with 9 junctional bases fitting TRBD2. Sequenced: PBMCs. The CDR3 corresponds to CASSLDRAGGQEQYF. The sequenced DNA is TGTGCCAGCAGCTTAGATCGGGCGGGGGGGCAAGAGCAGTACTTC.